The clone carrying this T cell receptor (beta chain) was observed a handful of times. The sample comes from a study of control samples from healthy donors and cancer patients. The CDR3 contains 15 residues. The germline CDR1 and CDR2 sequences are SGDLS and YYNGEE. Trimming removed 0 bases at V and 2 bases at J, with 9 bases between. Measured with immunoSEQ multiplex PCR; TCRdb has only the in-frame clones, and not every one. The data show tens of thousands of clones, with about 88% seen just once and 4% held by the top ten. Sequencing was carried out using blood. J is TRBJ1-3 and V is TRBV9; a possible D gene is TRBD1 (5 bases). The receptor's source is a woman aged 45-65 years in good health. This CDR3 reads CASSVDGGAGNTIYF. CDR3 nucleotides: TGTGCCAGCAGCGTAGACGGGGGGGCTGGAAACACCATATATTTT.